This entry is about one TCR beta chain. Antigen unknown. This sample stems from a study of Ad26.COV2.S vaccination and SARS-CoV-2 variants. Whole-study results and caveats: Substantial breadth in spike-specific CD8+ and CD4+ T cell responses was reportedly seen after vaccination.

Data came from immunoSEQ multiplex PCR; TCRdb stores just in-frame clones and leaves some out. Among over 400,000 clones listed, 80% to 95% were seen once. Regarding treatment: about 20 received Ad26.COV2.S at low or high dose, single or two shots; about 5 received placebo; per-sample allocation not given. Samples analyzed were those drawn on day 63 after the first vaccine or placebo injection. The sequencing here drew on peripheral blood, taken in a trial of Ad26.COV2.S vaccine versus placebo. The source of this sequence is a person between 18 and 59 years old who received the Ad26.COV2.S COVID-19 vaccine or a placebo.

The CDR3 DNA follows: TGTGCCAGCAGTTTGGAGCAGGGCCTCAGCAATCAGCCCCAGCATTTT. As protein: CASSLEQGLSNQPQHF. The chain employs TRBV28 and TRBJ1-5; tentative D call: TRBD1 (5 bases). The V end was cut by 3 bases, the J end by 1 base, with 13 bases between. The CDR3 totals 16 residues. The germline V gene has CDR1 MDHEN and CDR2 SYDVKM.